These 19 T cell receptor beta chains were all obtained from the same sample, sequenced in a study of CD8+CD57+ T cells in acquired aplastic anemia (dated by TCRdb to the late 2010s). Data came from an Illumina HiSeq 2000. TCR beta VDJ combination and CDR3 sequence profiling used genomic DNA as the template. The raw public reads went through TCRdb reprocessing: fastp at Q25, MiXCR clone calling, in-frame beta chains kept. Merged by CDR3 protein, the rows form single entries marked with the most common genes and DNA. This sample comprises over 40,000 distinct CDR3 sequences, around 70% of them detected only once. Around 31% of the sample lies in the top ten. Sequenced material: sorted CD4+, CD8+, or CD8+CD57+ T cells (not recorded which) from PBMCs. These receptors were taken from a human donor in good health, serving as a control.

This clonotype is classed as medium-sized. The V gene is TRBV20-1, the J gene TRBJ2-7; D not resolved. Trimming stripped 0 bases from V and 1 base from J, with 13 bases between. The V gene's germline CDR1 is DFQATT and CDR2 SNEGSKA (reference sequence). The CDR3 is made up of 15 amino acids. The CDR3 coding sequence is TGCAGTGCTAGAGAAAATTTGTATGAGTCCTACGAGCAGTACTTC. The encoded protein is CSARENLYESYEQYF.

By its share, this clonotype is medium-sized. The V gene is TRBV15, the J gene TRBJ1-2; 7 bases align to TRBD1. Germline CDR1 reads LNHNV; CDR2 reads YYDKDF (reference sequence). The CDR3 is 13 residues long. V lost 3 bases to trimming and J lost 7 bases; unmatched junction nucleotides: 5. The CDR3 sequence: CATSSVTGIGYTF. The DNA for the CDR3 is TGTGCCACCAGCAGTGTGACAGGGATTGGCTACACCTTC.

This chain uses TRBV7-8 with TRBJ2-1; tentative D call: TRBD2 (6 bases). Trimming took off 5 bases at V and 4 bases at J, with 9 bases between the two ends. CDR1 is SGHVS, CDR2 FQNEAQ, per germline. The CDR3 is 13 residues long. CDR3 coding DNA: TGTGCCAGCAGCATCGGGGGTTACAATGAGCAGTTCTTC. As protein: CASSIGGYNEQFF.

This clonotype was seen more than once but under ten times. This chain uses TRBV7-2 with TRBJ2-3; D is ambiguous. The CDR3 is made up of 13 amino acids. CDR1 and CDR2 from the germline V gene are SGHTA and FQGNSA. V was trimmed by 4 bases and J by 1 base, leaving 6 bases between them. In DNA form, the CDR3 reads TGTGCCAGCAGCTCCCGGGGCACAGATACGCAGTATTTT. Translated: CASSSRGTDTQYF.

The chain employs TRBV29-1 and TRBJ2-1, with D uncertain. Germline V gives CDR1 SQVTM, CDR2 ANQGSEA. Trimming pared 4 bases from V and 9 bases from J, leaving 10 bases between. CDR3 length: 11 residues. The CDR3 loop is CSVARAGEQFF. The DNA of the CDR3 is TGCAGCGTTGCGCGAGCAGGTGAGCAGTTCTTC.

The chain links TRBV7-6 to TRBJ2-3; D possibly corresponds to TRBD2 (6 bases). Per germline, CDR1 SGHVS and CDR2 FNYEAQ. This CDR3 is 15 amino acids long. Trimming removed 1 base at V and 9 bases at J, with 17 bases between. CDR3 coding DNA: TGTGCCAGCAGCTTAGTATGCGGGATGGGTTGGACGCAGTATTTT. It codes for CASSLVCGMGWTQYF. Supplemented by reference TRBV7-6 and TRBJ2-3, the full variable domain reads GAGVSQSPRYKVTKRGQDVALRCDPISGHVSLYWYRQALGQGPEFLTYFNYEAQQDKSGLPNDRFSAERPEGSISTLTIQRTEQRDSAMYRCASSLVCGMGWTQYFGPGTRLTVL.

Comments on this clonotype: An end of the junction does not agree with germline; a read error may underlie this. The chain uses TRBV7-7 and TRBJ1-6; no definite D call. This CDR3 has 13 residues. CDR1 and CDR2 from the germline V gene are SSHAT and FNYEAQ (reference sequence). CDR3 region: CASSLRYNSPLHF. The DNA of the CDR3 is TGTGCTAGCAGCTTGAGATATAATTCACCCCTCCACTTT.

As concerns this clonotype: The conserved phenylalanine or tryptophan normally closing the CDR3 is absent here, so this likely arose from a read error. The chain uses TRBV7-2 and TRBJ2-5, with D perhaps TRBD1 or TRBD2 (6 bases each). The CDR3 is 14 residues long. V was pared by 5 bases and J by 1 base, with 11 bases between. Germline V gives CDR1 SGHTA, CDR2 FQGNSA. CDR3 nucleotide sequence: TGTGCCAGCAGCAGTCGGGGGCGCCAAGAGACCCAGTACTCC. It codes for CASSSRGRQETQYS.

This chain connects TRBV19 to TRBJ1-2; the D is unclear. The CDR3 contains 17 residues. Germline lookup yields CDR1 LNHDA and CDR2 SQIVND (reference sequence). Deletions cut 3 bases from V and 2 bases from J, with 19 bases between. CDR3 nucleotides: TGTGCCAGTAGTATCGGGTGGGTCGAGTTACGGAACTATGGCTACACCTTC. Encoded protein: CASSIGWVELRNYGYTF.

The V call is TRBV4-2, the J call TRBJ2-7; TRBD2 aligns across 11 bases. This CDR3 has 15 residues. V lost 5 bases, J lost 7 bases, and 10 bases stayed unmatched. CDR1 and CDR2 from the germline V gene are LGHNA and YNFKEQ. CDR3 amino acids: CASSYGLAGSVEQYF. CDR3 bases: TGTGCCAGCAGCTACGGACTAGCGGGTAGCGTGGAGCAGTACTTC.

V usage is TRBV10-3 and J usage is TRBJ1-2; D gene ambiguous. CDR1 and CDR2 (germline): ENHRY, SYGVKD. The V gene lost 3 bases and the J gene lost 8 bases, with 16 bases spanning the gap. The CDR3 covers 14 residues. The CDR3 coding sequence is TGTGCCATCAGTGAAGAGGGTACCGTCAGGGGCTACACCTTC. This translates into CAISEEGTVRGYTF.

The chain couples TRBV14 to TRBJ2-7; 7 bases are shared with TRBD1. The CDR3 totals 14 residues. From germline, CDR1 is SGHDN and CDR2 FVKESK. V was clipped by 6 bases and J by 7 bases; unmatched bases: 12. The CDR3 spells CASSYVDRVWEQYF. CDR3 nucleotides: TGTGCCAGCAGTTACGTAGACAGGGTATGGGAGCAGTACTTC.

The CDR3 DNA is TGTGCCAGCAGCCCGTCGGCGTTCTATGGCTACACCTTC. It codes for CASSPSAFYGYTF. The chain carries TRBV7-2 and TRBJ1-2, with unresolved D. The CDR3 covers 13 residues. Trimming stripped 5 bases from V and 4 bases from J, with 11 bases between. Germline loops: CDR1 SGHTA, CDR2 FQGNSA.

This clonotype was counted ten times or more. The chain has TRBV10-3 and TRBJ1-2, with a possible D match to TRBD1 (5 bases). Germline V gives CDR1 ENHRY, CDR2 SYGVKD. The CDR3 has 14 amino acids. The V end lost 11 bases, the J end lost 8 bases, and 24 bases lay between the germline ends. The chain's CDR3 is CAVMDGDYFMGYTF. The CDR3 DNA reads TGTGCCGTTATGGACGGGGACTACTTTATGGGCTACACCTTC.

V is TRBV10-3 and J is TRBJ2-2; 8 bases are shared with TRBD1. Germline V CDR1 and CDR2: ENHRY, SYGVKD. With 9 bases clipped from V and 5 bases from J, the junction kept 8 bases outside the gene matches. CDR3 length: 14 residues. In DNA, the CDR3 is TGTGCCATAAGGACAGGGACGACAACCGGGGAGCTGTTTTTT. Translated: CAIRTGTTTGELFF.

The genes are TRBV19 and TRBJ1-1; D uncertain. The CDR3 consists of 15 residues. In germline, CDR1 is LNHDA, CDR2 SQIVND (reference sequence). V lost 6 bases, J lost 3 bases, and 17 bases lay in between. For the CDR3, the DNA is TGTGCCAGTAGCTCCCGGGATCAAGGGTACACTGAAGCTTTCTTT. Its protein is CASSSRDQGYTEAFF.

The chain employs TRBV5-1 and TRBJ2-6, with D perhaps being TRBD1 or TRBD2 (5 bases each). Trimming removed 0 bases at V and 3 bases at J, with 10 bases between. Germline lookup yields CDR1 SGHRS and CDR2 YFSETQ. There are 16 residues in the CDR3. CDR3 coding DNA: TGCGCCAGCAGCTTGGACCCAGGGAGTGGGGCCAACGTCCTGACTTTC. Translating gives CASSLDPGSGANVLTF.

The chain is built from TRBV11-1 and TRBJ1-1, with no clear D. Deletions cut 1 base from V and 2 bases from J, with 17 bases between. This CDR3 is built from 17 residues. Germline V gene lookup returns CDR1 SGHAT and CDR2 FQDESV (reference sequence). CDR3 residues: CASSLGSVLSVNTEAFF. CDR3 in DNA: TGTGCCAGCAGCTTAGGCTCGGTACTGTCAGTTAACACTGAAGCTTTCTTT.

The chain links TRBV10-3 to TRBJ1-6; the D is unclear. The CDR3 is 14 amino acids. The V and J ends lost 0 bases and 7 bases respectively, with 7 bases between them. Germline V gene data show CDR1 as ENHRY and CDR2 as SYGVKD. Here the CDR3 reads CAISESVLNSPLHF. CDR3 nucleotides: TGTGCCATCAGTGAGTCGGTCCTCAATTCACCCCTCCACTTT.